Described below is a single TCR beta chain sequence and its context. Its antigen is currently unknown. The sample comes from a study of OX40 agonist ivuxolimab in advanced cancers. Assay used: immunoSEQ multiplex PCR; TCRdb lists only in-frame clones, some missing. The sample shows over 60,000 clones, around 80% of them seen only once. CDR1 and CDR2 (germline): SQVTM, ANQGSEA. After removal of 2 bases from V and 6 bases from J, the junction contained 13 bases not matched to a gene. The CDR3 length is 16 residues. Broader study findings: Some of the nonresponding patients also showed low levels of normalized T-cell clonal expansion.

Sequencing used CD4+ or CD8+ T cells sorted from blood, obtained in a trial of the OX40 agonist ivuxolimab. This sequence originates from an adult with an advanced solid tumor such as melanoma, head and neck, liver or kidney cancer. The V and J genes are TRBV29-1 and TRBJ1-5; TRBD1 matches at 7 bases. The CDR3: CSVEPTGEVVIQPQHF. The CDR3 bases are TGCAGCGTTGAACCTACAGGGGAAGTTGTCATTCAGCCCCAGCATTTT. The complete variable domain, with remaining parts taken from reference TRBV29-1 and TRBJ1-5, reads SAVISQKPSRDICQRGTSLTIQCQVDSQVTMMFWYRQQPGQSLTLIATANQGSEATYESGFVIDKFPISRPNLTFSTLTVSNMSPEDSSIYLCSVEPTGEVVIQPQHFGDGTRLSIL.